This entry concerns a single T cell receptor (beta chain). The antigen it binds to is not known. It has no much larger one-base neighbor in the sample; base qualities were not kept. The germline V gene supplies CDR1 LGHNA and CDR2 YNFKEQ. Its CDR3 holds 18 amino acids, cysteine through phenylalanine. This entry keeps only the CDR3 DNA: 54 bases, framed from base 1. V loses 3 bases, J loses 5 bases, and the germline ends lie 22 bases apart. The method was the immunoSEQ multiplex PCR assay. TCRbeta CDR3 sequencing was performed at survey depth by Adaptive Biotechnologies, and CDR3 sequences, V/J genes, productive frequency and template counts were reported. Amplification of TCR beta CDR3 regions was performed from genomic DNA rather than from RNA. Per the authors' processing: Jensen-Shannon divergence was used to quantify pairwise repertoire overlap between tissues, with a value of 1 meaning complete divergence and a value of 0 meaning identical repertoires. Based on pairwise JSD values, tissues were grouped by single-linkage agglomerative hierarchical clustering, and the results were shown as dendrograms. GLIPH2 was run on all patient samples with simulation_depth 1000, kmer_min_depth 3, cdr3_length_cutoff 8, keeping groups with more than two unique CDR3s. A standardized tissue-overlap score was calculated by extrapolating Jaccard GLIPH-group overlap across patients to a standard repertoire size of 1000 clones. Linear mixed-effect models, with tissue as a fixed effect and individual as a random effect, were used to test how diversity related to clinical or experimental variables. This is the immuneACCESS table as TCRdb keeps it, with only in-frame sequences that have V and J called. A part of the clones is gone; compared with another copy, unresolved V genes explain less than half, and the rest is unexplained. For V, J and clone size, that table is used; D and trimming come from the DNA. Counted in this sample were 20,000 to 25,000 clones; 73% of them appeared once. The ten largest clonotypes hold approximately 7.7% of the sample.

The data were obtained in a study of tissue T cells after allogeneic stem cell transplantation (dated by TCRdb to 2022 to 2024). About the study as a whole: If a tissue had multiple samples, a pathologist reviewed H&E sections so that samples with histologically apparent lymphocytes got priority for sequencing. Using research autopsies of patients with and without GVHD, plus mouse models of GVHD, the study profiled TCR beta repertoires across many tissues. The human arm was a prospective observational study without blinding or randomization.

Results and caveats for the whole study, not just this receptor: The patient cohort was small and clinically heterogeneous, and sampling depth was acknowledged as a limitation. Which tissue TCRs were alloreactive or antigen-specific was not determined in the study, and some clones might have been persisting host cells. Blood and spleen T cells captured only a limited portion of the TCR repertoire detected in tissues, in both patients and mice. No blood samples were available for the non-GVHD comparator patients. Only a few T cell clones appeared in more than one patient, yet motif-based clustering showed tissue-specific repertoire signatures that were shared between patients. Within patients, how anatomically similar tissues were was a major factor shaping TCR repertoire composition, regardless of disease or transplant status.

This sample's time point label indicates: human tissue collected at research (rapid) autopsy. For comparison, three non-HCT patients with other cancers were selected retrospectively, each having at least five GI tract samples and no known GI disease at death. Autopsy tissues included GI sites from esophagus to rectum, liver, skin and lymphoid organs including spleen, after a median post-mortem interval of almost 10 hours. Each autopsy specimen was cut in two, with one portion flash-frozen in liquid nitrogen and the remainder formalin-fixed, and the outer muscle layers of GI specimens were removed. To extract genomic DNA from frozen tissues, either the Mag-Bind Blood & Tissue DNA HDQ 96 Kit on a Chemagic 360 or the DNeasy Blood & Tissue Kit was used. Because of concern about red blood cell contamination, extracted DNA was further purified using the Genomic DNA Clean & Concentrator-25 kit.

The rearranged segments are TRBV4-2 and TRBJ2-2, with TRBD1 perhaps the D gene, on 8 matching bases. The sequenced sample was tissue from the ileum, obtained at autopsy. The clonotype was recovered from a female donor older than 55 with lung cancer. The CDR3 has the sequence CASSQATGGQEMTGELFF. The DNA reads as follows: TGTGCCAGCAGCCAGGCCACGGGGGGACAGGAAATGACCGGGGAGCTGTTTTTT.